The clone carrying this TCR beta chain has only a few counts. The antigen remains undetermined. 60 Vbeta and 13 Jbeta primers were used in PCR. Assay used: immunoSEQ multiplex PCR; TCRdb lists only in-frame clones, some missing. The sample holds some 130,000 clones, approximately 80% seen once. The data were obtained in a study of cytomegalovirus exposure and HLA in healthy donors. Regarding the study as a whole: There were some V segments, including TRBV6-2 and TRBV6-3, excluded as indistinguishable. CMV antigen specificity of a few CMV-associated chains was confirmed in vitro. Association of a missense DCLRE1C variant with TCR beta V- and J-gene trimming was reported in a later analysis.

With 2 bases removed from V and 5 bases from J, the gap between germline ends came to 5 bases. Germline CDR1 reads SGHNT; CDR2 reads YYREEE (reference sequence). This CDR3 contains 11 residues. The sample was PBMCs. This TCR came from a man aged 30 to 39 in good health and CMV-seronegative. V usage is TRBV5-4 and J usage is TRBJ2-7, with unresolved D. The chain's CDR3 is CASSFNDEQYF. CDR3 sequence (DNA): TGTGCCAGCAGCTTCAATGACGAGCAGTACTTC.